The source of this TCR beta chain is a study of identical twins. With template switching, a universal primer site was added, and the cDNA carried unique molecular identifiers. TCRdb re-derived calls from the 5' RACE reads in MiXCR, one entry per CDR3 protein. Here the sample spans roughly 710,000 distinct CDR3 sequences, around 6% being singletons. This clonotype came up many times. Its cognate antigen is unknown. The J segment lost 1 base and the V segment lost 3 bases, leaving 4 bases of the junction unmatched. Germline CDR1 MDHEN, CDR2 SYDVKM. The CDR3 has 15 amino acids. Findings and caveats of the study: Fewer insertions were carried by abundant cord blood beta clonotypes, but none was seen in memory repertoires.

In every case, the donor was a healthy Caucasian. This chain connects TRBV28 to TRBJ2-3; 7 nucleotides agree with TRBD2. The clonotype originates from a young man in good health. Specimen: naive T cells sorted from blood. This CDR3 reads CASSFSGGGTDTQYF. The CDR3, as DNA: TGTGCCAGCAGTTTTTCGGGAGGAGGCACAGATACGCAGTATTTT.